This paragraph covers one T cell receptor (beta chain) sequence. The target of this receptor is not known. Base-call qualities are not available, and no considerably larger clone is one nucleotide away. The immunoSEQ Assay, a bias-controlled multiplex PCR, was used to amplify TCRbeta CDR3 regions from genomic DNA. On the authors' methods: The number of nucleated cells in each sample was estimated from the amplification of reference gene primers within the assay. To quantify the absolute abundance of each unique TCRbeta CDR3 rearrangement, sequence reads were collapsed and filtered. For each sample, productive Simpson clonality was calculated as the square root of Simpson's diversity index over productive rearrangements. TCRdb stores this immuneACCESS table with in-frame sequences only. Part of the clones is absent; in the studies checked, under half of the shortfall reflects unresolved V genes, and no reason is known for the rest. V, J and clone size reflect that table, while D and trimming were determined from the DNA. The sample table contains about 270,000 clones; only one count was recorded for approximately 89% of them. The top ten hold around 2.4% of the sample.

Enrolling through a virtual design, the prospective study's participants ranged in age from roughly 18 to 90 years and lived across roughly 24 United States geographic areas. To assign participants to cohorts, the prospective study relied on clinical history that participants themselves reported in a screening survey and a study questionnaire. ImmuneRACE Cohort 3 recovered participants were defined by two consecutive negative NP/OP PCR tests, healthcare professional clearance, or symptom resolution. In the prospective study, mobile phlebotomists collected whole blood, serum and a nasopharyngeal or oropharyngeal swab from each participant. Additional blood draws and questionnaires over an approximately 2-month period could optionally be provided by prospective study participants. Before DNA extraction, prospective study blood samples were shipped either frozen or at room temperature. This sample is drawn from a study of blood T cell repertoires in COVID-19 (dated by TCRdb to 2020 to 2022). Background on the whole study: The collaborator samples originated in the United States, Italy and Spain and spanned the acute and convalescent phases of COVID-19. Where available, HLA class I and class II types were obtained from metadata supplied by the sample provider rather than from assay-based typing. Samples came from the ongoing ImmuneRACE study (first 160 participants) plus 1,254 subjects from 6 global collaborators. Nearly every sample came with metadata listing a de-identified subject ID, COVID-19 status, age in years and sex. The repertoires were released in a freely available public database intended as a resource for research on the immune response to SARS-CoV-2. The material from the prospective study consisted of cDNA or gDNA derived from T cells, B-cell-depleted T cells, or PBMCs. Deeply sampled blood TCRbeta repertoires from subjects exposed to, actively infected with, or recovered from COVID-19 were included in the dataset. Results and caveats for the whole study, not just this receptor: How much clinical and demographic metadata was included differed by source and by participant, and the metadata was provided uncurated.

The CDR1 and CDR2 encoded by the germline V gene (reference sequence) are LGHDT and YNNKEL. V gives up 3 bases and J gives up 7 bases, and the segment between their germline ends measures 16 bases. From the cysteine up to the phenylalanine, the CDR3 has a length of 15 residues. Only the CDR3 region is kept as DNA, spanning 45 bases read in frame from base 1. Sequenced sample: PBMCs or T cells enriched from blood (not recorded which). The sequence was collected from a woman in her late teens or twenties who had recovered from COVID-19. This chain is built from TRBV3-1 (or the pseudogene TRBV3-2) and TRBJ2-4, and perhaps TRBD2 as D gene, on 5 matching bases. The nucleotides read TGTGCCAGCAGCCAGGCTTACAATGCGGGCAACATTCAGTACTTC. Its protein product is CASSQAYNAGNIQYF.